This T cell receptor (beta chain) was recovered during a study of shared clonotypes between healthy human individuals. Study conclusions and caveats: For naive CD4 cells, roughly 5% of clonotypes were shared across a handful of donors.

This clone was recorded a few times. Its antigen is still unknown. J lost 7 bases, V lost 5 bases, and 12 bases had no gene match. CDR1 and CDR2 from the germline V gene are MGHRA and YSYEKL. The CDR3 is 15 residues long. At the deep level, the assay was run. Each cell subset's genomic DNA was divided evenly among several immunoSEQ plates. Authors' analysis steps: With immunoSEQ giving junction-only sequences and no quality scores, filtering differed. Profiled with immunoSEQ multiplex PCR; TCRdb holds only in-frame clones, not every one. That table supplies the V and J calls and clone size; D and trimming were determined from the DNA. The top ten hold 1.4% to 1.5% of the sample, which has some 1 million clones, roughly 80% seen once.

Sequencing used memory CD4+ T cells sorted from blood. This sample's subset: CD45RA-negative fraction. The receptor's source is a man aged 18-30 years in good health. This chain connects TRBV4-1 to TRBJ1-2, with 8 positions matching TRBD1. The CDR3, as DNA: TGCGCCAGCAGCGGTCCCGGGACAGGTCGAGGTGGCTACACCTTC. It translates to CASSGPGTGRGGYTF.